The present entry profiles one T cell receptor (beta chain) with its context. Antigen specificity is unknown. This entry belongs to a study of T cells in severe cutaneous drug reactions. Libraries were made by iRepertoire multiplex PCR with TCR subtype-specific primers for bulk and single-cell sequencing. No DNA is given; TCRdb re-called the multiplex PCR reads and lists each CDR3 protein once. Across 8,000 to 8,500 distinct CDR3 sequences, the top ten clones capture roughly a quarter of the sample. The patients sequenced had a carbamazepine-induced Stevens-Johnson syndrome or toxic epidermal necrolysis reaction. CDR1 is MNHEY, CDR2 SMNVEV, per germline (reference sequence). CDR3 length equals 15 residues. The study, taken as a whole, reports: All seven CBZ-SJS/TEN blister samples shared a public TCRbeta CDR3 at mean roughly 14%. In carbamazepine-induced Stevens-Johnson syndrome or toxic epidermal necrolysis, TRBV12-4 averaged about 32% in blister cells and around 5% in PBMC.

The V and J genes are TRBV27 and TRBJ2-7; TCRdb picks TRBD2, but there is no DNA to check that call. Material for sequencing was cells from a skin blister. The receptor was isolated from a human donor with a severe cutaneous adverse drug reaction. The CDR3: CASMSGYGPSYEQYF.